Following are 22 T cell receptor beta chains from one sample sequenced in a study of T cells in Graves' hyperthyroidism and ophthalmopathy. Amplified TCR beta CDR3 regions derived from RNA transcripts. During a first-round RT-PCR of the TCR CDR3, the HTBI primer set was used. TCRdb itself ran the multiplex PCR reads through MiXCR, one entry per CDR3 protein. Among fewer than 700,000 distinct CDR3 sequences, roughly 16% were seen once, and the ten largest hold about 3.8%. Sample: blood. These receptors originate from a woman in her thirties with Graves' hyperthyroidism.

This clonotype was counted many times. The V and J genes are TRBV3-1 and TRBJ1-5; D remains ambiguous. From germline, CDR1 is LGHDT and CDR2 YNNKEL (reference sequence). V was cut by 8 bases and J by 0 bases, with 20 bases left in between. The CDR3 covers 17 residues. This chain's CDR3 is CASLNLGGRYSNQPQHF. In DNA form, the CDR3 reads TGTGCCAGCCTAAATCTAGGAGGGAGATATAGCAATCAGCCCCAGCATTTT.

This clonotype was seen ten or more times. The chain's CDR3 is CASSTGTSGSPEQFF. The CDR3 nucleotides read TGTGCCAGCTCCACGGGGACTAGCGGGTCCCCGGAGCAGTTCTTC. The chain employs TRBV6-2 or TRBV6-3 and TRBJ2-1; 12 bases agree with TRBD2. Germline CDR1 is MNHEY and CDR2 is SVGEGT. CDR3 length: 15 residues. Unmatched junction bases numbered 12, after V lost 8 bases and J lost 10 bases.

The gene calls are TRBV19 and TRBJ1-2; no reliable D call. The germline V gene encodes CDR1 LNHDA and CDR2 SQIVND (reference sequence). V lost 5 bases and J 8 bases, leaving 21 bases between the germline ends. This CDR3 is 15 amino acids long. CDR3 nucleotides: TGTGCCAGTAGTTTAACCCCTCGGTCCTCTCGGGGCTACACCTTC. It is translated as CASSLTPRSSRGYTF.

This clonotype came up many times. This sequence joins TRBV9 and TRBJ2-1; 8 positions agree with TRBD2. Germline V CDR1 and CDR2: SGDLS, YYNGEE. The V and J ends lost 1 base and 5 bases, in that order; junction bases with no gene match: 5. The CDR3 has 15 amino acids. CDR3 nucleotide sequence: TGTGCCAGCAGCGTAACTAGCGGCAACGACAATGAGCAGTTCTTC. Translated: CASSVTSGNDNEQFF.

This clonotype has only a few counts. The chain has TRBV25-1 and TRBJ2-1; 9 bases align to TRBD1. Germline V CDR1 and CDR2: MGHDK, SYGVNS. The CDR3 sequence is 13 residues long. With V trimmed by 6 bases and J by 6 bases, 3 bases remained unmatched. The CDR3 bases are TGTGCCAGCAGAAGGACAGGGGTCAATGAGCAGTTCTTC. Residues: CASRRTGVNEQFF.

Points on this clonotype: No DNA is shown, since the ends of the CDR3 on it are uncertain; the CDR3 is the one TCRdb lists. The chain carries TRBV2 and TRBJ2-1; the table assigns TRBD1, which was not confirmed against the DNA. The CDR3 is made up of 24 amino acids, end residues included. The germline V gene has CDR1 SNHLY and CDR2 FYNNEI. CDR3 amino acids: CASTNQTSMYLCASSLDSYNEQFF.

The sample holds many counts of this clonotype. The DNA of the CDR3 is TGCAGTGCTACGGGACTAGCGGGAGCGGCACATACGCAGTATTTT. This sequence encodes CSATGLAGAAHTQYF. The V gene is TRBV20-1, the J gene TRBJ2-3, with 14 bases identical to TRBD2. The CDR3 totals 15 residues. The V gene end was trimmed by 4 bases and the J gene end by 7 bases; junction bases not matched to a gene: 7. Germline V gene sequence: CDR1 DFQATT, CDR2 SNEGSKA (reference sequence).

This clonotype turned up a few times. The rearrangement joins TRBV9 to TRBJ1-3, with D perhaps TRBD1 (6 bases). This CDR3 spans 14 amino acids. The germline CDR1 and CDR2 sequences are SGDLS and YYNGEE. Trimming took 3 bases from V and 4 from J, leaving 11 bases between them. The CDR3 spells CASSGTGWGNTIYF. CDR3 DNA sequence: TGTGCCAGCAGCGGAACAGGGTGGGGAAACACCATATATTTT. The variable domain in full, completed from reference TRBV9 and TRBJ1-3, reads DSGVTQTPKHLITATGQRVTLRCSPRSGDLSVYWYQQSLDQGLQFLIQYYNGEERAKGNILERFSAQQFPDLHSELNLSSLELGDSALYFCASSGTGWGNTIYFGEGSWLTVV.

The sample holds many counts of this clonotype. The gene calls are TRBV11-3 and TRBJ1-1, with TRBD1 matching over 10 bases. The CDR3 is made up of 15 amino acids. Trimming took 1 base from V and 5 from J; bases not matched to a gene: 4. CDR1 is SGHNT and CDR2 is YENEEA in the germline V gene. The CDR3 bases are TGTGCCAGCAGCTTAGTAGGGACAGGGGATACTGAAGCTTTCTTT. This codes for CASSLVGTGDTEAFF.

The chain has TRBV20-1 and TRBJ2-7; TRBD1 aligns across 9 bases. V dropped 6 bases and J dropped 6; count of bases not matched to a gene: 12. This CDR3 contains 14 residues. The germline V gene has CDR1 DFQATT and CDR2 SNEGSKA (reference sequence). CDR3 protein: CSATKGQGDSEQYF. DNA for the CDR3: TGCAGTGCAACCAAGGGACAGGGCGACTCCGAGCAGTACTTC.

Regarding this clonotype: Mismatch with germline at one junction end may stem from a read error. The genes are TRBV3-1 and TRBJ2-3; 8 bases map to TRBD2. The germline gives CDR1 LGHDT, CDR2 YNNKEL (reference sequence). The CDR3 sequence is 18 residues long. The DNA for the CDR3 is TGTGCCAGCAGCCAAGCTCTAGCGGGCGTAACTAGCACAGATACGCAGTACTTT. The encoded protein is CASSQALAGVTSTDTQYF.

This clonotype was seen a handful of times. The rearrangement joins TRBV28 to TRBJ1-4; D is possibly TRBD1 (5 bases). The CDR3 covers 17 residues. Per germline, CDR1 MDHEN and CDR2 SYDVKM. V was shortened by 6 bases and J by 6 bases, with 23 bases between the two germline ends. CDR3 bases: TGTGCCAGCAGCCAAAATCTCCGCCGGCTGGGGGATGAAAAACTGTTTTTT. It codes for CASSQNLRRLGDEKLFF.

This clonotype appeared many times. This chain links TRBV27 with TRBJ2-7; D ambiguous. Trimming pared 8 bases from V and 0 bases from J, leaving 17 bases between. The CDR3 has 15 amino acids. Germline CDR1 MNHEY, CDR2 SMNVEV (reference sequence). In DNA, the CDR3 is TGTGCCAGCCGATTGAATATGGGTTCCTCCTACGAGCAGTACTTC. It yields the protein CASRLNMGSSYEQYF.

This clonotype was counted between two and nine times. This chain links TRBV20-1 with TRBJ2-7, with D possibly matching TRBD2 (5 bases). V was trimmed by 4 bases and J by 2 bases, leaving 12 bases between them. This CDR3 comprises 13 residues. The germline gives CDR1 DFQATT, CDR2 SNEGSKA (reference sequence). The CDR3 coding sequence is TGCAGTGCTATCTTAGACGGGACCTACGAGCAGTACTTC. As protein: CSAILDGTYEQYF.

The CDR3 reads CASSIISGTVTDTQYF. The CDR3 DNA reads TGTGCCAGTAGTATTATTTCAGGGACTGTCACAGATACGCAGTATTTT. This chain uses TRBV19 with TRBJ2-3; D may be TRBD2 (6 bases). The germline gives CDR1 LNHDA, CDR2 SQIVND (reference sequence). The V gene lost 3 bases and the J gene lost 2 bases, with 15 bases spanning the gap. The CDR3 spans 16 residues. The variable domain in full, with the rest retrieved from reference TRBV19 and TRBJ2-3, is DGGITQSPKYLFRKEGQNVTLSCEQNLNHDAMYWYRQDPGQGLRLIYYSQIVNDFQKGDIAEGYSVSREKKESFPLTVTSAQKNPTAFYLCASSIISGTVTDTQYFGPGTRLTVL.

The genes are TRBV7-9 and TRBJ1-4; possible D gene TRBD1, 5 bases. The V end was cut by 5 bases, the J end by 3 bases, with 13 bases between. This CDR3 contains 15 residues. Germline V gene lookup returns CDR1 SEHNR and CDR2 FQNEAQ (reference sequence). The CDR3 sequence: CASSPYDRANEKLFF. DNA for the CDR3: TGTGCCAGCAGCCCATATGACAGAGCTAATGAAAAACTGTTTTTT.

At least ten counts were recorded for this clonotype. The chain combines TRBV20-1 with TRBJ2-1; D might be TRBD2 (5 bases). The germline V gene encodes CDR1 DFQATT and CDR2 SNEGSKA (reference sequence). CDR3 length: 11 amino acids. Trimming shortened V by 5 bases and J by 9 bases, and 11 bases separated the two germline ends. The CDR3 coding sequence is TGCAGTGCTCCCGGCCGGGGTGAGCAGTTCTTC. Its translation is CSAPGRGEQFF.

The chain carries TRBV9 and TRBJ2-1; a weak D match, TRBD2 (5 bases). This CDR3 spans 13 amino acids. V lost 2 bases and J 8 bases, leaving 11 bases between the germline ends. Per the germline V gene, CDR1 is SGDLS and CDR2 is YYNGEE. The DNA of the CDR3 is TGTGCCAGCAGCGTGGGTCTGCGGGATGAGCAGTTCTTC. Its translation: CASSVGLRDEQFF.

This clonotype occurred many times. The chain combines TRBV20-1 with TRBJ2-1; D is perhaps TRBD1 (7 bases). V was cut by 0 bases and J by 12 bases, with 12 bases left in between. CDR3 length: 12 residues. Germline CDR1 DFQATT, CDR2 SNEGSKA (reference sequence). CDR3 nucleotide sequence: TGCAGTGCTAGAGATCAGGGGGACTGGCAGTTCTTC. It is translated as CSARDQGDWQFF.

Ten or more counts support this clonotype. Mismatch with germline at one junction end may stem from a read error. V is TRBV7-9 and J is TRBJ1-2; D might be TRBD1 (5 bases). The CDR3 spans 13 residues. Per germline, CDR1 SEHNR and CDR2 FQNEAQ (reference sequence). CDR3 coding DNA: TGTGCCAGCAGCCTAGCCGGGGCCTATGGCTACACCTTC. This sequence encodes CASSLAGAYGYTF.

At least ten counts were recorded for this clonotype. CDR3 in DNA: TGTGCCAGCAGCGGAGGGACAGGGGGCCTGGTGGAAAAACTGTTTTTT. This encodes CASSGGTGGLVEKLFF. The J gene is TRBJ1-4, the V gene TRBV5-8, with 12 nucleotides matching TRBD1. Germline CDR1 and CDR2: SGHTS and YDEGEE. The CDR3 runs 16 residues. V lost 4 bases and J lost 8; bases outside the gene matches: 9.

The rearrangement links TRBV6-6 to TRBJ1-1; D is ambiguous. CDR3 size: 13 residues. Germline CDR1 is MNHNY and CDR2 is SVGAGI (reference sequence). Trimming stripped 2 bases from V and 5 bases from J, with 9 bases between. The CDR3 bases are TGTGCCAGCAGTTACGGGATCGGTACTGAAGCTTTCTTT. As protein: CASSYGIGTEAFF.